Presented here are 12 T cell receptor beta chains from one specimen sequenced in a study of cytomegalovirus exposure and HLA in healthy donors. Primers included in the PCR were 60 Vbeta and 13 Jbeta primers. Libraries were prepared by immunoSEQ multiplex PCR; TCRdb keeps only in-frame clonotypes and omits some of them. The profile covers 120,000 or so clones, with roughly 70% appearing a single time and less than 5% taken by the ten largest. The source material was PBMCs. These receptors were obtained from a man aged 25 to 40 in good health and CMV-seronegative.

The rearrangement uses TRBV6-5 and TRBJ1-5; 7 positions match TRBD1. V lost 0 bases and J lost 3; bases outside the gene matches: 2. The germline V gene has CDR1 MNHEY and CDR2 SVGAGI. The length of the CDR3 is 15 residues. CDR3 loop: CASSYSGQYNQPQHF. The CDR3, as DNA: TGTGCCAGCAGTTACTCGGGACAGTACAATCAGCCCCAGCATTTT.

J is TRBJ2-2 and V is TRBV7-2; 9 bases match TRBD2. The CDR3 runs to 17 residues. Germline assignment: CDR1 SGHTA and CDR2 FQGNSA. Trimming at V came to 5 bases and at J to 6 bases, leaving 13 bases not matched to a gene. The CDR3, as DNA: TGTGCCAGCAGCGTATCCCGGACTAGCGCCAGGCCCGGGGAGCTGTTTTTT. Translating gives CASSVSRTSARPGELFF.

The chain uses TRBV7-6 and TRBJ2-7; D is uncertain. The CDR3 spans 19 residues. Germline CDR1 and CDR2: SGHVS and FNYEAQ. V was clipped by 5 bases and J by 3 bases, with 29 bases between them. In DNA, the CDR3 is TGTGCCAGCAGCCCCTACCCATCGGCCAGAGGCTACGATAGCTACGAGCAGTACTTC. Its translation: CASSPYPSARGYDSYEQYF.

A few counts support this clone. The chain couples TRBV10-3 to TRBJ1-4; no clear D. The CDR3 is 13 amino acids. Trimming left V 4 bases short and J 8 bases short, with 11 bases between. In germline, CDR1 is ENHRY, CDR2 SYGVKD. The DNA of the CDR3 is TGTGCCATCAGTGGCGAGGAATACGAAAAACTGTTTTTT. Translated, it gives CAISGEEYEKLFF.

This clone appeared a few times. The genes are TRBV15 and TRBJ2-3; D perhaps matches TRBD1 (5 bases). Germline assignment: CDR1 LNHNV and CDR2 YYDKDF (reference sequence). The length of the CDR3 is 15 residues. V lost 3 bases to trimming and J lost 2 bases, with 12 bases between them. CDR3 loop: CATSSWTTHTDTQYF. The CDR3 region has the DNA TGTGCCACCAGCAGCTGGACAACCCACACAGATACGCAGTATTTT.

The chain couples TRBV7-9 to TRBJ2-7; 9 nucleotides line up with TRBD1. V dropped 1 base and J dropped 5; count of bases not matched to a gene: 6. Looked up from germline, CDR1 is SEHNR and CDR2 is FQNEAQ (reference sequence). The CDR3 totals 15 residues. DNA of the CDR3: TGTGCCAGCAGCTTAGGTGAGGGACAGGGCGACGAGCAGTACTTC. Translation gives CASSLGEGQGDEQYF.

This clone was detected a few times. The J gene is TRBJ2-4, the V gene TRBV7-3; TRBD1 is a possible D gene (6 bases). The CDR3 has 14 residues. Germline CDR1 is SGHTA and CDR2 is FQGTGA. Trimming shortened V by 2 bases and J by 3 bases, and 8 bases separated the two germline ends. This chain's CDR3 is CASSLAGDKNIQYF. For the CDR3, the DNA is TGTGCCAGCAGCTTAGCAGGGGACAAAAACATTCAGTACTTC.

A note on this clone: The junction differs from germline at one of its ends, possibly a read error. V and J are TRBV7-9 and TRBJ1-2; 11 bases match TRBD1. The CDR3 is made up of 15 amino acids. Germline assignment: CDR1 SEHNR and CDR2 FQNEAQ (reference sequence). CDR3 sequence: CSSSPLGQGAHGYTF. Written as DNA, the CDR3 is TGTTCCAGCAGCCCACTCGGACAGGGGGCCCATGGCTACACCTTC.

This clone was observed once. The CDR3 sequence is CASSPVRGPPSYEQYF. The CDR3, as DNA: TGTGCCAGCAGCCCGGTCAGGGGACCTCCTTCCTACGAGCAGTACTTC. The chain combines TRBV11-2 with TRBJ2-7, with a weak D call TRBD1 (6 bases). V was trimmed by 5 bases and J by 1 base, leaving 18 bases between them. Germline loops: CDR1 SGHAT, CDR2 FQNNGV. The CDR3 contains 16 residues. The whole variable domain, filled in from reference TRBV11-2 and TRBJ2-7, reads EAGVAQSPRYKIIEKRQSVAFWCNPISGHATLYWYQQILGQGPKLLIQFQNNGVVDDSQLPKDRFSAERLKGVDSTLKIQPAKLEDSAVYLCASSPVRGPPSYEQYFGPGTRLTVT.

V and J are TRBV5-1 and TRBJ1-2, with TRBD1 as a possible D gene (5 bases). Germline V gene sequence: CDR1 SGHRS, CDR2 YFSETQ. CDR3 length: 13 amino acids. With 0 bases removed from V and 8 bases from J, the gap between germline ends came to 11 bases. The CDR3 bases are TGCGCCAGCAGCTTGGATTCAGGGTGGGGCTACACCTTC. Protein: CASSLDSGWGYTF.

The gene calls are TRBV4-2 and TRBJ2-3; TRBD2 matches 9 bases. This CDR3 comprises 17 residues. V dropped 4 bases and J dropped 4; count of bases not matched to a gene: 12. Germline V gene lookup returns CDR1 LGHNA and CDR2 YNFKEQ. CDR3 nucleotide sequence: TGTGCCAGCAGCCGGCGTGGCGGGGGGGCCTTGTCAGATACGCAGTATTTT. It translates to CASSRRGGGALSDTQYF.

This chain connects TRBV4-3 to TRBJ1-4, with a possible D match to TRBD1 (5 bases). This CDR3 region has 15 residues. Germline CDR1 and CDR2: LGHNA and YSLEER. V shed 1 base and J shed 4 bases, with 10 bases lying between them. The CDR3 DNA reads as TGCGCCAGCAGCCAAGGGTACAGGATTAATGAAAAACTGTTTTTT. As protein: CASSQGYRINEKLFF.